This entry lists 3 T cell receptor beta chains sequenced from one sample in a study of blood T cell repertoires in COVID-19. Using immunoSEQ multiplex PCR, the repertoire was profiled, and TCRdb retains in-frame clones only, with some absent. The sample holds 150,000 to 200,000 clones, roughly 84% seen once. Source material: peripheral blood. Every receptor here comes from an older woman with acute or convalescent COVID-19.

The rearrangement joins TRBV6-6 to TRBJ1-2; no reliable D call. The CDR3 totals 13 residues. V lost 8 bases and J 2 bases, leaving 12 bases between the germline ends. Germline V gene data show CDR1 as MNHNY and CDR2 as SVGAGI (reference sequence). The CDR3 loop is CASQIEPNYGYTF. The CDR3 DNA is TGTGCCAGCCAAATAGAACCAAACTATGGCTACACCTTC.

The chain uses TRBV19 and TRBJ2-1; D unresolved. Germline V gives CDR1 LNHDA, CDR2 SQIVND (reference sequence). CDR3 size: 15 residues. The germline V and J ends were trimmed by 5 bases and 0 bases, with 11 bases remaining between them. CDR3: CASSPYIASYNEQFF. The CDR3 region has the DNA TGTGCCAGTAGTCCATACATCGCCTCCTACAATGAGCAGTTCTTC.

This chain uses TRBV20-1 with TRBJ2-1; possibly TRBD2 for D (5 bases). Trimming cost V 3 bases and J 5 bases, with 8 bases left between them. The CDR3 consists of 12 residues. Germline values: CDR1 DFQATT, CDR2 SNEGSKA (reference sequence). CDR3 loop: CSASGRDNEQFF. The CDR3 nucleotides are TGCAGTGCTAGTGGGCGGGACAATGAGCAGTTCTTC.